This TCR beta chain was identified during a study of spatial heterogeneity in lung cancer. Study-level background: A unique TCR and UMI combination showed up more than ten times in raw reads, on average.

This sample's time point: sample taken at primary tumor resection. Sequencing of whole RNA from tumor, nontumor lung or frozen PBMC involved no sorting. The trim removed 4 bases at V and 0 bases at J, leaving 4 bases unmatched. The V gene's germline CDR1 is SGDLS and CDR2 YYNGEE. The CDR3 extends over 14 amino acids. MiXCR was run by TCRdb on the 5' RACE reads, yielding one entry per CDR3 protein. Seen here are about 15,000 distinct CDR3 sequences, approximately 7.5% observed once, and the top ten hold approximately 36%. Source: PBMCs, taken at surgery. This chain connects TRBV9 to TRBJ2-7; 7 nucleotides line up with TRBD1. This receptor was identified in a female donor with early-stage non-small cell lung cancer. The CDR3 DNA follows: TGTGCCAGCAGCCCTGGGGACAGCTCCTACGAGCAGTACTTC. Its protein product is CASSPGDSSYEQYF.